The 21 T cell receptor beta chains below come from one sample, sequenced in a study of CD8+ T cells in alopecia areata. Treatment given: oral pan-JAK inhibitor, 5-10 mg twice daily. The sequencing template was cDNA reverse transcribed from extracted RNA. The protocol was immunoSEQ multiplex PCR, while the TCRdb copy is restricted to in-frame clones and leaves out a portion. Of 150,000 to 200,000 clones listed, roughly 63% were seen once; the top ten hold 16%. This specimen was CD4+ T cells sorted from blood, taken at approximately week 60, from a patient treated with tofacitinib. The receptor set was obtained from a human donor with alopecia areata.

CDR3 coding DNA: TGTGCCAGCAGCTTAGGCGGAAACAATCAGCCCCAGCATTTT. Amino acids: CASSLGGNNQPQHF. This chain joins TRBV7-9 and TRBJ1-5; no firm D call. CDR3 length: 14 residues. Germline CDR1 SEHNR, CDR2 FQNEAQ (reference sequence). With 1 base removed from V and 3 bases from J, the gap between germline ends came to 7 bases.

J is TRBJ2-3 and V is TRBV6-6, with D maybe TRBD1 (5 bases). Germline assignment: CDR1 MNHNY and CDR2 SVGAGI (reference sequence). V shed 2 bases and J shed 1 base, with 10 bases lying between them. CDR3 length equals 15 residues. CDR3: CASSYGLGGTDTQYF. The DNA for the CDR3 is TGTGCCAGCAGTTACGGGTTAGGGGGCACAGATACGCAGTATTTT.

As to this clone: The junction shows a germline mismatch at one end, possibly a read error. V and J are TRBV7-7 and TRBJ2-3, with D uncertain. CDR3 length: 13 residues. Per the germline V gene, CDR1 is SSHAT and CDR2 is FNYEAQ (reference sequence). CDR3: CASSGGSTDTQYF. CDR3 nucleotide sequence: TGTGCTAGCAGTGGCGGCTCCACAGATACGCAGTATTTT.

J is TRBJ2-1 and V is TRBV7-3; D may correspond to TRBD1 or TRBD2 (5 bases each). The CDR3 has 11 residues. Germline V gene lookup returns CDR1 SGHTA and CDR2 FQGTGA. Trimming pared 6 bases from V and 8 bases from J, leaving 8 bases between. This CDR3 is CASSLGDEQFF. The CDR3 DNA reads TGTGCCAGCAGTCTGGGGGATGAGCAGTTCTTC. The full variable domain, its missing parts supplied by reference TRBV7-3 and TRBJ2-1, is GAGVSQTPSNKVTEKGKYVELRCDPISGHTALYWYRQSLGQGPEFLIYFQGTGAADDSGLPNDRFFAVRPEGSVSTLKIQRTERGDSAVYLCASSLGDEQFFGPGTRLTVL.

This clone appeared a few times. V usage is TRBV18 and J usage is TRBJ1-1; no definite D call. Trimming removed 1 base at V and 5 bases at J, with 8 bases between. The length of the CDR3 is 13 residues. Per germline, CDR1 KGHSH and CDR2 LQKENI. This chain's CDR3 is CASSPLAGTEAFF. The CDR3 DNA reads TGTGCCAGCTCACCACTGGCGGGGACTGAAGCTTTCTTT.

This clone has more than one count but fewer than ten. The chain employs TRBV6-6 and TRBJ2-2; D gene uncertain. The V gene lost 2 bases and the J gene lost 6 bases, with 10 bases spanning the gap. Germline CDR1 reads MNHNY; CDR2 reads SVGAGI (reference sequence). The CDR3 totals 14 residues. DNA for the CDR3: TGTGCCAGCAGTTACACAGACAAGCCCGGGGAGCTGTTTTTT. Translating gives CASSYTDKPGELFF.

This clone appeared many times. The chain is built from TRBV18 and TRBJ1-1; D might be TRBD1 (5 bases). The CDR3 has 15 amino acids. Trimming stripped 1 base from V and 3 bases from J, with 12 bases between. Germline CDR1 reads KGHSH; CDR2 reads LQKENI. CDR3 DNA: TGTGCCAGCTCACCACAGAATGGGGGTTACACTGAAGCTTTCTTT. Residues: CASSPQNGGYTEAFF.

The V and J genes are TRBV4-1 and TRBJ2-7; 9 bases fit TRBD1. CDR3 length: 13 residues. V dropped 3 bases and J dropped 3; count of bases not matched to a gene: 0. Germline V CDR1 and CDR2: MGHRA, YSYEKL. CDR3 bases: TGCGCCAGCAGCCAGACAGGGGGCTACGAGCAGTACTTC. Protein sequence: CASSQTGGYEQYF.

The sample holds a few counts of this clone. V is TRBV29-1 and J is TRBJ1-1, with D unclear. The CDR3 runs to 15 residues. V lost 5 bases and J lost 0, with 16 bases in between. Germline lookup yields CDR1 SQVTM and CDR2 ANQGSEA. As DNA, the CDR3 is TGCAGCGTTCGGCGGCATGAGCTGATGAACACTGAAGCTTTCTTT. Translation: CSVRRHELMNTEAFF.

The rearrangement links TRBV6-6 to TRBJ2-1, with TRBD2 matching over 7 bases. This CDR3 has 16 amino acids. The trim removed 2 bases at V and 4 bases at J, leaving 8 bases unmatched. Germline values: CDR1 MNHNY, CDR2 SVGAGI (reference sequence). The CDR3 nucleotides read TGTGCCAGCAGTTACCGAACCGGGACTACGTACAATGAGCAGTTCTTC. This codes for CASSYRTGTTYNEQFF.

The rearrangement links TRBV11-2 to TRBJ1-6; D is unclear. Germline assignment: CDR1 SGHAT and CDR2 FQNNGV. V dropped 2 bases and J dropped 8 bases, with 10 bases sitting between them. This CDR3 region has 14 residues. CDR3 in DNA: TGTGCCAGCAGCTTAAGGTTTACAGATTCACCCCTCCACTTT. The encoded protein is CASSLRFTDSPLHF.

The rearrangement links TRBV2 to TRBJ1-1; D remains ambiguous. The CDR3 sequence is 16 residues long. In germline, CDR1 is SNHLY, CDR2 FYNNEI. The V end lost 0 bases, the J end lost 4 bases, and 15 bases lay between the germline ends. CDR3 sequence reads: CASSEALLSPGTEAFF. The CDR3 bases are TGTGCCAGCAGTGAAGCGCTTCTATCTCCAGGCACTGAAGCTTTCTTT.

The chain combines TRBV7-9 with TRBJ2-7; D is possibly TRBD1 (6 bases). V lost 2 bases, J lost 5 bases, and 10 bases lay in between. The CDR3 loop spans 13 amino acids. Germline CDR1 reads SEHNR; CDR2 reads FQNEAQ (reference sequence). In DNA, the CDR3 is TGTGCCAGCAGCTTACCCGGGACAAACGAGCAGTACTTC. It specifies CASSLPGTNEQYF.

This clone has just a few counts. This chain connects TRBV2 to TRBJ2-2, with 11 nucleotides matching TRBD2. From germline, CDR1 is SNHLY and CDR2 FYNNEI. The CDR3 contains 16 residues. Trimming took 5 bases from V and 4 from J; bases not matched to a gene: 6. CDR3: CASSLLGTSGTGELFF. DNA of the CDR3: TGTGCCAGCAGTCTGCTGGGGACTAGCGGCACCGGGGAGCTGTTTTTT.

V is TRBV7-9 and J is TRBJ2-3; 8 bases line up with TRBD1. With V trimmed by 2 bases and J by 3 bases, 7 bases remained unmatched. The CDR3 sequence is 16 residues long. CDR1 is SEHNR, CDR2 FQNEAQ, per germline (reference sequence). For the CDR3, the DNA is TGTGCCAGCAGCTTAAGTGCAGGGGGCTCTACAGATACGCAGTATTTT. Its protein is CASSLSAGGSTDTQYF.

The chain employs TRBV7-9 and TRBJ2-5; D uncertain. Germline CDR1 reads SEHNR; CDR2 reads FQNEAQ (reference sequence). Trimming took 8 bases from V and 1 from J, leaving 14 bases between them. The CDR3 loop spans 14 amino acids. The CDR3 reads CASHTATSQETQYF. In nucleotides, the CDR3 is TGTGCCAGCCACACGGCCACCTCCCAAGAGACCCAGTACTTC.

The sample holds a few counts of this clone. The J gene is TRBJ2-2, the V gene TRBV9; 7 positions agree with TRBD1. V lost 3 bases and J lost 5; bases outside the gene matches: 13. The germline V gene has CDR1 SGDLS and CDR2 YYNGEE. This CDR3 has 17 amino acids. The CDR3 DNA sequence: TGTGCCAGCAGCGAGGTGGCTCTGGGGACAGATACCGGGGAGCTGTTTTTT. It yields the protein CASSEVALGTDTGELFF.

The chain joins TRBV9 to TRBJ1-1, with D possibly being TRBD1 (5 bases). This CDR3 has 15 residues. The V and J ends lost 0 bases and 5 bases respectively, with 14 bases between them. CDR1 and CDR2 from the germline V gene are SGDLS and YYNGEE. The CDR3 DNA follows: TGTGCCAGCAGCGTAGTGGCAGGGTTTGGGACTGAAGCTTTCTTT. Translated: CASSVVAGFGTEAFF.

The chain joins TRBV6-1 to TRBJ2-2; D possibly uses TRBD1 or TRBD2 (6 bases each). Trimming removed 2 bases at V and 1 base at J, with 14 bases between. The CDR3 is 17 residues long. The germline V gene has CDR1 MNHNS and CDR2 SASEGT. The CDR3 protein is CASSEIGGIQNTGELFF. CDR3 nucleotide sequence: TGTGCCAGCAGTGAAATAGGGGGGATACAGAACACCGGGGAGCTGTTTTTT.

This clone has just one count. The chain employs TRBV30 and TRBJ1-4; 7 bases are shared with TRBD1. With 0 bases clipped from V and 11 bases from J, the junction kept 12 bases outside the gene matches. The CDR3 sequence is 15 residues long. CDR1 is GTSNPN, CDR2 SVGIG, per germline (reference sequence). In DNA, the CDR3 is TGTGCCTGGAGTGTTTCAGGGGGATTTCATTCGAAACTGTTTTTT. It yields the protein CAWSVSGGFHSKLFF.

This clone was observed a single time. CDR3 sequence reads: CASSLGGQGGETQYF. In nucleotides, the CDR3 is TGTGCCAGCAGCTTAGGAGGACAGGGAGGAGAGACCCAGTACTTC. The chain couples TRBV7-6 to TRBJ2-5; 8 bases line up with TRBD1. The V and J ends lost 1 base and 4 bases, in that order; junction bases with no gene match: 5. CDR3 length: 15 residues. The V gene's germline CDR1 is SGHVS and CDR2 FNYEAQ.